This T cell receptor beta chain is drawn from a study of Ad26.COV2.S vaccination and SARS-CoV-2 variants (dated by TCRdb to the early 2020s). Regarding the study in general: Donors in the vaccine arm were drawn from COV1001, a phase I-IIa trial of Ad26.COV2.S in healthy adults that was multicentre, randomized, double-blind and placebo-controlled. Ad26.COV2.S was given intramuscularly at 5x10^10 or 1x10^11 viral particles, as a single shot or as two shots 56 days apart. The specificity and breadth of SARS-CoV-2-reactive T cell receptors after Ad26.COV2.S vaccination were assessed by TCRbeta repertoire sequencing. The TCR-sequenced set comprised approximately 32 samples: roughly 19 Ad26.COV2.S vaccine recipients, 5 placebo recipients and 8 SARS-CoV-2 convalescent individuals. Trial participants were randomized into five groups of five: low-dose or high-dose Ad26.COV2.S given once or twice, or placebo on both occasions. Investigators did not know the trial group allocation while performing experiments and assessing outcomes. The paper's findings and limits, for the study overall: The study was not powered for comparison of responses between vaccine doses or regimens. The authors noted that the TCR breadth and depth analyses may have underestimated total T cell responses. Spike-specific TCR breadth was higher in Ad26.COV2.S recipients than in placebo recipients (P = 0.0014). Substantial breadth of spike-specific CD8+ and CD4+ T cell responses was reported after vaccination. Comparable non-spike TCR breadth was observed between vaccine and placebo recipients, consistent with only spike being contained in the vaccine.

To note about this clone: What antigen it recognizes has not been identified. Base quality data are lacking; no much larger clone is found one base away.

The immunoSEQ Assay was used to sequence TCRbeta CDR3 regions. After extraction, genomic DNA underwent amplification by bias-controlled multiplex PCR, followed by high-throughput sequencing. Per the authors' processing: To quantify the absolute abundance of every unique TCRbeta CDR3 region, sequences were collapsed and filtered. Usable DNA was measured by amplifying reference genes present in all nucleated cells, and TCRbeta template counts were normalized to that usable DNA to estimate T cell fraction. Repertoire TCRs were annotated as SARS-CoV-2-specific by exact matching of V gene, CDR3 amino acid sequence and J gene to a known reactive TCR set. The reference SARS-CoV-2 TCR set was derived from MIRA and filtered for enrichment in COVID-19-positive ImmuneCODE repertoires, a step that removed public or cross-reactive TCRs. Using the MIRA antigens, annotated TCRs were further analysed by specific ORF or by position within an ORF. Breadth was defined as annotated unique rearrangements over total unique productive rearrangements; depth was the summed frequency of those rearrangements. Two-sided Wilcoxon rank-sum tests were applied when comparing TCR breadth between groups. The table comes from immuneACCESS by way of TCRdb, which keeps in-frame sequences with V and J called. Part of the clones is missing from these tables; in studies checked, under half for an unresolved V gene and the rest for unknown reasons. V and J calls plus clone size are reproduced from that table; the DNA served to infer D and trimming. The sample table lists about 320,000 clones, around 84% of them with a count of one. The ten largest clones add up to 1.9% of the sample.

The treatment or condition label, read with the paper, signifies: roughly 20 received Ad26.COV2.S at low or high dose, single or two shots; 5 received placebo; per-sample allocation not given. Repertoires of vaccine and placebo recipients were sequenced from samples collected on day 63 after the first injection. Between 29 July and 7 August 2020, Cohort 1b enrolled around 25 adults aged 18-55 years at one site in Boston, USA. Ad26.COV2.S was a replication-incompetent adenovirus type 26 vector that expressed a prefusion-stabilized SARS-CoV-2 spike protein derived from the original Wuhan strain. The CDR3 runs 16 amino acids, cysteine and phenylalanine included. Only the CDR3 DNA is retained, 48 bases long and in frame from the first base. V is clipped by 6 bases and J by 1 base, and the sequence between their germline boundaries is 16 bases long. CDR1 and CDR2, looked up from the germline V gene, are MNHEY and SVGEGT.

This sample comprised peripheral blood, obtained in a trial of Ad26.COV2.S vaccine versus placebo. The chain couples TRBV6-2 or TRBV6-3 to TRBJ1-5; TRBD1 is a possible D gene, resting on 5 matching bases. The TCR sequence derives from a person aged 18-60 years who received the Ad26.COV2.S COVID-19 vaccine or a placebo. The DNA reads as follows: TGTGCCAGCAGCGCCGGACACTCAGCAAGCAATCAGCCCCAGCATTTT. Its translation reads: CASSAGHSASNQPQHF.